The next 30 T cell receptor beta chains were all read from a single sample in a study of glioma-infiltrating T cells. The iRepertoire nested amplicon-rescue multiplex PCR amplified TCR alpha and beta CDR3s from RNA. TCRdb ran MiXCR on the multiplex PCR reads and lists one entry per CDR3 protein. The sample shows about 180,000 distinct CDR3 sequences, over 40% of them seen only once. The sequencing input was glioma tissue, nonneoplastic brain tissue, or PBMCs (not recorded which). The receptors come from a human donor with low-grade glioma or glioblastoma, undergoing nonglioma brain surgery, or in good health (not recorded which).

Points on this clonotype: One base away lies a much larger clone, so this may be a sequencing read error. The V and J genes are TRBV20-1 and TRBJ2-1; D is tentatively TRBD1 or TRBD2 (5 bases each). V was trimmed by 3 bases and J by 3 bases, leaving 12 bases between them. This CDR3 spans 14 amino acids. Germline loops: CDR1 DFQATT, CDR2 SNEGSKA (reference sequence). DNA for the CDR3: TGCAGTGCTAGGGGGACGTATAACTACAATGAGCAGTTCTTC. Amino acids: CSARGTYNYNEQFF.

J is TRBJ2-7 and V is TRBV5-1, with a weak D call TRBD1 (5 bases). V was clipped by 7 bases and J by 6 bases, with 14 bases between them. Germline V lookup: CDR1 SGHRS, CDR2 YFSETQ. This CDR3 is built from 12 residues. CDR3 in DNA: TGCGCCAGCTCAGTCTCAGGGTCCGAGCAGTACTTC. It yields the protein CASSVSGSEQYF.

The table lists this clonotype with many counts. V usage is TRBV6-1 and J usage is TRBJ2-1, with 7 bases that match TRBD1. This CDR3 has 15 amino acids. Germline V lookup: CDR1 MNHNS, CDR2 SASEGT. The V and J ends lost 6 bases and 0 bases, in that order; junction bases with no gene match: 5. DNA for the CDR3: TGTGCCAGCAGACCCGACAGGGCCTCCTACAATGAGCAGTTCTTC. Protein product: CASRPDRASYNEQFF.

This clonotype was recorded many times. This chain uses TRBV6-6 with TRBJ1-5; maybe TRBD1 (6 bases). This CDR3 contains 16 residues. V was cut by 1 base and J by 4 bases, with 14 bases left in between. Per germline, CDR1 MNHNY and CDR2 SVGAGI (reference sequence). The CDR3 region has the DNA TGTGCCAGCAGTTACTATTCCGACAGGTTAAATCAGCCCCAGCATTTT. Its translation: CASSYYSDRLNQPQHF.

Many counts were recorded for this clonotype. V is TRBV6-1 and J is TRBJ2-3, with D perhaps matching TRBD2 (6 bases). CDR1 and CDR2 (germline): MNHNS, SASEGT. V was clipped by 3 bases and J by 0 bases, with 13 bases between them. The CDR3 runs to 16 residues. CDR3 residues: CASSEQGGASTDTQYF. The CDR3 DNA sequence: TGTGCCAGCAGTGAGCAGGGAGGTGCTAGCACAGATACGCAGTATTTT.

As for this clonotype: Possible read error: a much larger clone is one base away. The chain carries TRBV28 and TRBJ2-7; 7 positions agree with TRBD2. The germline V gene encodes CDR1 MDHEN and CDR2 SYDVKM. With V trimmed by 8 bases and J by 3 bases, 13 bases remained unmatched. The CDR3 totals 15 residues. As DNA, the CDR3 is TGTGCCAGCTCCCTTTTGAGTTCGGGGGGCTACGAGCAGTACTTC. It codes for CASSLLSSGGYEQYF.

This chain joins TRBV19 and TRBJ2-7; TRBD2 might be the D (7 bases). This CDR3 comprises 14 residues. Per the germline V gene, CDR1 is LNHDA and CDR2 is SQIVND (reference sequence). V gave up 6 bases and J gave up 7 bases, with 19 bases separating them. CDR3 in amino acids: CASREQGGNYEQYF. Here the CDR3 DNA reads TGTGCCAGTAGGGAACAGGGAGGGAACTATGAGCAGTACTTC.

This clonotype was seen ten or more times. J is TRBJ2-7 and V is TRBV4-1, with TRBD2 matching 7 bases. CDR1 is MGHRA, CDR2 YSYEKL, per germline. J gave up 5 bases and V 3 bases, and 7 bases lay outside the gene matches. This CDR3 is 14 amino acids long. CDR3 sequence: CASSHTRENHEQYF. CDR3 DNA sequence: TGCGCCAGCAGCCACACGCGGGAGAACCACGAGCAGTACTTC.

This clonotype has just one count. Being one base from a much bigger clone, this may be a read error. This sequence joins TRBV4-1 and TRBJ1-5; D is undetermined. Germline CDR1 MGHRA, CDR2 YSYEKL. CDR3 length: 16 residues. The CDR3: CASSQVSHGGNQTQHF. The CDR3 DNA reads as TGCGCCAGCAGCCAAGTGTCCCACGGCGGCAATCAGACCCAGCATTTT.

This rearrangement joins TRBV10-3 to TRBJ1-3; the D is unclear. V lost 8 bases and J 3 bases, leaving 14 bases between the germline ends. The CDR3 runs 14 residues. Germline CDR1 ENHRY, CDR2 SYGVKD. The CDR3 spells CAIQTDLGGNTIYF. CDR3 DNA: TGTGCCATCCAGACCGACCTTGGTGGAAACACCATATATTTT.

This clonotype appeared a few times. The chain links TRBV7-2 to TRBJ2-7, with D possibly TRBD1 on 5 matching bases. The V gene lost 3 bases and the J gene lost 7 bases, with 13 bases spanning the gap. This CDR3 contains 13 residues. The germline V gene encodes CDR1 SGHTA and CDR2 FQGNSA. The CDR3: CASSFPPHREQYF. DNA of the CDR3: TGTGCCAGCAGCTTTCCCCCCCACAGGGAGCAGTACTTC.

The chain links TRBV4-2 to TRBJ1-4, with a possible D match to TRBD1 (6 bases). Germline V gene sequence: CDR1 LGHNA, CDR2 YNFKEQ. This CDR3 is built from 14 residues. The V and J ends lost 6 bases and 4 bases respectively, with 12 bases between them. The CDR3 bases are TGTGCCAGCAGTTCCAGACAGGATAATGAAAAACTGTTTTTT. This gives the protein CASSSRQDNEKLFF.

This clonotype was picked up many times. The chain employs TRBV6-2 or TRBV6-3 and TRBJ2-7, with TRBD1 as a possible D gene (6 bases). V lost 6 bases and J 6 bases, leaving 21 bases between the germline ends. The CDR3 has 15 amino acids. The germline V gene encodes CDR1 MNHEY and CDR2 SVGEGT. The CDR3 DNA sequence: TGTGCCAGCAGCCCTTACCGAACAGGGTTGCGCGAGCAGTACTTC. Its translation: CASSPYRTGLREQYF.

CDR3 sequence (DNA): TGTGCCAGCAGTGGGACCCCGAGAGATCAGCCCCAGCATTTT. This codes for CASSGTPRDQPQHF. The V gene is TRBV2, the J gene TRBJ1-5; D is unresolved. Germline V gene lookup returns CDR1 SNHLY and CDR2 FYNNEI. The CDR3 length is 14 residues. Trimming left V 4 bases short and J 5 bases short, with 12 bases between.

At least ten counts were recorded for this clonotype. CDR3 in amino acids: CASSYSATRIIYEQYF. The CDR3 DNA follows: TGTGCCAGCAGTTACTCAGCGACTAGAATAATATACGAGCAGTACTTC. J is TRBJ2-7 and V is TRBV6-6, with D maybe TRBD2 (6 bases). V gave up 0 bases and J gave up 4 bases, with 16 bases separating them. The CDR3 loop spans 16 amino acids. CDR1 MNHNY and CDR2 SVGAGI come from the germline V gene (reference sequence).

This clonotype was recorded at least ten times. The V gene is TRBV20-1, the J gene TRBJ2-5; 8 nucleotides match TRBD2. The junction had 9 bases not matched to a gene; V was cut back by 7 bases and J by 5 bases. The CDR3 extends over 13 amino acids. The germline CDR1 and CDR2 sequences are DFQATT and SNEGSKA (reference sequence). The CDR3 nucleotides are TGCAGTGTCCGGCCCAGCGGGAGTGAGACCCAGTACTTC. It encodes CSVRPSGSETQYF.

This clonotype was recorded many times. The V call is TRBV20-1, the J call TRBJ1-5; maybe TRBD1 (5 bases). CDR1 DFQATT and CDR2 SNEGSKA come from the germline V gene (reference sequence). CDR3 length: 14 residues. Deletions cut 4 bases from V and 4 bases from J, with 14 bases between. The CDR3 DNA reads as TGCAGTGCTACTCGTCTACAGGCTAATCAGCCCCAGCATTTT. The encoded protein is CSATRLQANQPQHF.

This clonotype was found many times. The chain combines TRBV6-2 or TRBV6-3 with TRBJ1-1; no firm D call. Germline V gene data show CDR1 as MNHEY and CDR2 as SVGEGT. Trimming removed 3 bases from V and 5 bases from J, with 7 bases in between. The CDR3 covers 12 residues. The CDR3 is CASSYGETEAFF. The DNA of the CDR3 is TGTGCCAGCAGTTATGGAGAAACTGAAGCTTTCTTT.

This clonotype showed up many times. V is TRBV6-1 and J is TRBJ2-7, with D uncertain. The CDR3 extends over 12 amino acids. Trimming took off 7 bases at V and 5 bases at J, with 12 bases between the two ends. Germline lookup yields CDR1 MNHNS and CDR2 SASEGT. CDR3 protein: CASKTGPDEQYF. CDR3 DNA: TGTGCCAGCAAGACGGGTCCCGACGAGCAGTACTTC.

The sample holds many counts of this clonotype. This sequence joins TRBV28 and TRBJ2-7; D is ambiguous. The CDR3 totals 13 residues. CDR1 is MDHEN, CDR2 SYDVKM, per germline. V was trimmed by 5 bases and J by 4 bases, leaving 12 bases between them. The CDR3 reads CASSPLGPYEQYF. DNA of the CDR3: TGTGCCAGCAGTCCTCTAGGGCCGTACGAGCAGTACTTC.

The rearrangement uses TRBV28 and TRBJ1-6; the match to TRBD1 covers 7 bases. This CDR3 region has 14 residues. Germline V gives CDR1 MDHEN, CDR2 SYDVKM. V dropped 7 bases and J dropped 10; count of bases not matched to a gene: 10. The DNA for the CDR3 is TGTGCCAGCAACTCCATGACAGGGCGCTCACCCCTCCACTTT. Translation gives CASNSMTGRSPLHF.

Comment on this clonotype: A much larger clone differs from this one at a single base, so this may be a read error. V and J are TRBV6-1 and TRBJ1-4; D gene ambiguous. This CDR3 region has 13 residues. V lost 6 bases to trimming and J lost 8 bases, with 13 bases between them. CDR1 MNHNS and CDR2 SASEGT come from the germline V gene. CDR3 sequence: CASRMDGWEKLFF. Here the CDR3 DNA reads TGTGCCAGCAGAATGGACGGGTGGGAAAAACTGTTTTTT.

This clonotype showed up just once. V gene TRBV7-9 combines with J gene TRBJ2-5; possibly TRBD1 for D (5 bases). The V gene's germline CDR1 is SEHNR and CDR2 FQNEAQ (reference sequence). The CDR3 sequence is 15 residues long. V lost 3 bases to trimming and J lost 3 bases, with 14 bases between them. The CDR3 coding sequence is TGTGCCAGCAGCTTTAGAGCAGGGATGGAAGAGACCCAGTACTTC. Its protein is CASSFRAGMEETQYF.

CDR3 sequence reads: CASSQERGSLSGSNEQFF. CDR3 coding DNA: TGTGCCAGCAGCCAAGAACGCGGTAGCCTGAGTGGTTCCAATGAGCAGTTCTTC. This chain joins TRBV14 and TRBJ2-1; D unresolved. From germline, CDR1 is SGHDN and CDR2 FVKESK. The CDR3 sequence is 18 residues long. V was clipped by 0 bases and J by 6 bases, with 21 bases between them.

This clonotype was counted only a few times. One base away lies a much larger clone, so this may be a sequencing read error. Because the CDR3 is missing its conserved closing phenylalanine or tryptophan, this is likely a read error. The DNA for the CDR3 is TGTGCCAGCAGTTTCTCCGCCACCGGGAAGATCACAGATACGCAGTATTCT. It specifies CASSFSATGKITDTQYS. The chain recombines TRBV27 with TRBJ2-3, with D possibly matching TRBD2 (5 bases). The CDR3 spans 17 residues. Germline V gene lookup returns CDR1 MNHEY and CDR2 SMNVEV (reference sequence). The V end lost 3 bases, the J end lost 2 bases, and 18 bases lay between the germline ends.

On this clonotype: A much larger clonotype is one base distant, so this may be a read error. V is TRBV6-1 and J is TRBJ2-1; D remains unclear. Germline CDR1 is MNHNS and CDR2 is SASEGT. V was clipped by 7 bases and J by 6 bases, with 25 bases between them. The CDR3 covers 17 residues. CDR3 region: CASIEALRASPTNEQFF. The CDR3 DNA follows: TGTGCCAGCATTGAGGCCCTCCGGGCCTCCCCTACCAATGAGCAGTTCTTC.

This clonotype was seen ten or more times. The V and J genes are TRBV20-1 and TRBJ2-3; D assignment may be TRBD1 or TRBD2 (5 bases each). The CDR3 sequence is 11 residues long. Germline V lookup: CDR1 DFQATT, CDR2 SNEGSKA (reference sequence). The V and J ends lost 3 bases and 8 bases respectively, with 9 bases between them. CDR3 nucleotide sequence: TGCAGTGCTAGGCCAGGGACTACGCAGTATTTT. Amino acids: CSARPGTTQYF.

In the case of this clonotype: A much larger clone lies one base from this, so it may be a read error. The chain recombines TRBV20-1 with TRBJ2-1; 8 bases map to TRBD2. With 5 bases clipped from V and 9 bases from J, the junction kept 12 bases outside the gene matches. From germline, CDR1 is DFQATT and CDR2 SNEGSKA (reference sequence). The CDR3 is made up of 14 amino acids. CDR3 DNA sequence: TGCAGTGCTCGCCCACTAGCGGTACTTGCTGAGCAGTTCTTC. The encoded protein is CSARPLAVLAEQFF.

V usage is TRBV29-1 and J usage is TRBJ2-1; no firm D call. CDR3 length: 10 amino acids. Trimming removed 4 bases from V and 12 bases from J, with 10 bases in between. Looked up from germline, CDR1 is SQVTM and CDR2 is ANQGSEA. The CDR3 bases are TGCAGCGTTGTTGACAATTGGCAGTTCTTC. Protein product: CSVVDNWQFF.

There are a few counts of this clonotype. CDR3 coding DNA: TGTGCCAGCAGTTGGCTAGCGGGAGGGGCAGATACGCAGTATTTT. Translated, it gives CASSWLAGGADTQYF. This rearrangement joins TRBV27 to TRBJ2-3, with 12 bases identical to TRBD2. The germline gives CDR1 MNHEY, CDR2 SMNVEV (reference sequence). V lost 4 bases to trimming and J lost 4 bases; unmatched junction nucleotides: 3. The CDR3 contains 15 residues.